This T cell receptor beta chain came from a study of T cells in tuberculosis. No alpha-beta pairing information exists for these sequences. Clones were read by immunoSEQ multiplex PCR, and TCRdb kept only the in-frame ones, dropping some. The sample records around 50,000 clones, over 75% being singletons. Cells were sorted from thawed PBMC rested overnight and stained with GMM-loaded CD1B tetramer, viability dye and anti-CD3. CD1B tetramers were loaded with Rhodococcus equi-derived C32 glucose monomycolate. Before cryopreservation, the sorted PBMC lost their CD14-expressing monocytes. From each donor, some 100,000 tetramer-negative cells were sorted. Sequenced material: CD1b-GMM tetramer-negative cells sorted from PBMCs. The receptor's source is an adult woman with latent tuberculosis.

CDR3 DNA sequence: TGTGCCAGCAGCCGTAAATACAGTTCTGGCTACACCTTC. Its translation is CASSRKYSSGYTF. The chain combines TRBV16 with TRBJ1-2; D not certain. The germline gives CDR1 KGHSY, CDR2 FQNENV. Trimming left V 4 bases short and J 7 bases short, with 13 bases between. The CDR3 totals 13 residues.